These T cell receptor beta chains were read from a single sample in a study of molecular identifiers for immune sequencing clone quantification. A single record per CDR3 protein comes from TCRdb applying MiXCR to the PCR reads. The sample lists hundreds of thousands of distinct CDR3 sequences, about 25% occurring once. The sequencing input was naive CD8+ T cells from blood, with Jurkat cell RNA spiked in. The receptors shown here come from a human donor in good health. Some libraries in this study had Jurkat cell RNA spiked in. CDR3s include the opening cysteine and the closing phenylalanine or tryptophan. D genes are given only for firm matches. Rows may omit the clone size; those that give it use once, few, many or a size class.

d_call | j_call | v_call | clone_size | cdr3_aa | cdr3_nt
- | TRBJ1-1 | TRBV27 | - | CASSLSVGANTEAFF | TGTGCCAGCAGTTTAAGCGTGGGAGCGAACACTGAAGCTTTCTTT
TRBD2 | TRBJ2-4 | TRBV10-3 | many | CASWTSGSLYIQYF | TGTGCCTCCTGGACTAGCGGGAGTCTTTACATTCAGTACTTC
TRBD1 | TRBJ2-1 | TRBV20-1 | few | CSAEGQGVHNEQFF | TGCAGTGCTGAGGGACAGGGCGTTCACAATGAGCAGTTCTTC
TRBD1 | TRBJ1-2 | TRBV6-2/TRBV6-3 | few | CASSPLTTGTGYTF | TGTGCCAGCAGTCCCCTAACGACAGGGACTGGCTACACCTTC
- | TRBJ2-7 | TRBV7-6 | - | CASSSEPLGVSYEQYF | TGTGCCAGCAGCTCAGAACCCCTAGGGGTCTCCTACGAGCAGTACTTC
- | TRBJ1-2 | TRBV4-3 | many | CASRILFRKINYGYTF | TGCGCCAGCCGGATCTTATTCAGGAAAATTAACTATGGCTACACCTTC
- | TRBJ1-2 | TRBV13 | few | CASSLGRGQEPRYGYTF | TGTGCCAGCAGCTTAGGCCGGGGCCAGGAGCCCAGATATGGCTACACCTTC
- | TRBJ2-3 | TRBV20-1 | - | CSASNVGFRGTDTQYF | TGCAGTGCTAGTAACGTGGGTTTTAGGGGCACAGATACGCAGTATTTT
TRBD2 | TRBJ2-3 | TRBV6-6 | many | CASSNPGLAVSDTQYF | TGTGCCAGCAGTAACCCGGGACTAGCGGTTTCCGATACGCAGTATTTT
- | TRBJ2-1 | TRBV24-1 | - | CATSEGTNEQFF | TGTGCCACCAGTGAAGGGACCAATGAGCAGTTCTTC
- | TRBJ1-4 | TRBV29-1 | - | CSVFVRQSEGEKLFF | TGCAGCGTTTTTGTTAGACAGTCTGAGGGTGAAAAACTGTTTTTT
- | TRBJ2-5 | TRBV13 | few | CASSLLVSETQYF | TGTGCCAGCAGCTTACTAGTCAGCGAGACCCAGTACTTC
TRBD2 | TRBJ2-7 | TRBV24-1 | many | CATSDALAGEQYF | TGTGCCACCAGTGATGCACTAGCGGGCGAGCAGTACTTC
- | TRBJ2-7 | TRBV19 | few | CASSISAWNPYEQYF | TGTGCCAGTAGTATCAGTGCCTGGAACCCCTACGAGCAGTACTTC
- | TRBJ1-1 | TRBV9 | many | CASGREGESTLRGTEAFF | TGTGCCAGCGGAAGGGAGGGGGAATCAACCCTACGCGGCACTGAAGCTTTCTTT
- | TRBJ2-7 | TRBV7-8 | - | CASSLGNYEHYF | TGTGCCAGCAGCCTAGGCAACTACGAGCACTACTTC
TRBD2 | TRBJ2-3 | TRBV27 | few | CASSFFAGGGTDTQYF | TGTGCCAGCAGTTTTTTTGCGGGAGGCGGCACAGATACGCAGTATTTT
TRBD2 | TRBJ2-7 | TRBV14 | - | CASSQIAGASYEQYF | TGTGCCAGCAGCCAGATAGCGGGAGCCTCCTACGAGCAGTACTTC
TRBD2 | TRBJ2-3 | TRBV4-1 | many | CASSQLAGGADTQYF | TGCGCCAGCAGCCAACTAGCGGGGGGTGCAGATACGCAGTATTTT
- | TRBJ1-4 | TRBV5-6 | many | CASSTAGERMEKLFF | TGTGCCAGCAGCACAGCCGGGGAGAGGATGGAAAAACTGTTTTTT
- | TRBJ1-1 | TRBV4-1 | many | CASSQMGGGGTEAFF | TGCGCCAGCAGCCAAATGGGGGGCGGGGGAACTGAAGCTTTCTTT
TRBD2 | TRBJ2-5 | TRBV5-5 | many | CASSLGLADQETQYF | TGTGCCAGCAGCTTGGGACTAGCGGACCAAGAGACCCAGTACTTC
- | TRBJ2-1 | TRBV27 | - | CASRPGPSVYNEQFF | TGTGCCAGCAGACCCGGGCCTAGCGTCTACAATGAGCAGTTCTTC
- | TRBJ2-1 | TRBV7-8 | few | CASSLYPESSYNEQFF | TGTGCCAGCAGCTTATACCCAGAGAGCTCCTACAATGAGCAGTTCTTC
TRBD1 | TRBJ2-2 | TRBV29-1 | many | CSVDRENTGELFF | TGCAGCGTCGACAGGGAGAACACCGGGGAGCTGTTTTTT
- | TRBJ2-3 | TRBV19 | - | CASSIQGPGTDTQYF | TGTGCCAGTAGTATACAGGGCCCGGGCACAGATACGCAGTATTTT
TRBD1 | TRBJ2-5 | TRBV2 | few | CASRLGQGVVETQYF | TGTGCCAGCCGGCTGGGACAGGGGGTGGTAGAGACCCAGTACTTC
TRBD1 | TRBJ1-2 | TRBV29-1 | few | CSVGTGYYGYTF | TGCAGCGTCGGGACAGGTTACTATGGCTACACCTTC
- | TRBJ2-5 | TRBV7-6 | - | CASSWAGETQETQYF | TGTGCCAGCAGCTGGGCGGGTGAAACACAAGAGACCCAATACTTC
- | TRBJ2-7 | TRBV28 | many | CASSLGRAYEQYF | TGTGCCAGCAGTTTAGGCAGGGCCTACGAGCAGTACTTC
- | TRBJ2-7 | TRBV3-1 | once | CASSQGLHEQYF | TGTGCCAGCAGCCAAGGGCTCCACGAGCAGTACTTC
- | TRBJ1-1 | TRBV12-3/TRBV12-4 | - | CASSDVGLLAGAFF | TGTGCCAGCAGTGACGTCGGGTTGCTTGCGGGAGCTTTCTTT